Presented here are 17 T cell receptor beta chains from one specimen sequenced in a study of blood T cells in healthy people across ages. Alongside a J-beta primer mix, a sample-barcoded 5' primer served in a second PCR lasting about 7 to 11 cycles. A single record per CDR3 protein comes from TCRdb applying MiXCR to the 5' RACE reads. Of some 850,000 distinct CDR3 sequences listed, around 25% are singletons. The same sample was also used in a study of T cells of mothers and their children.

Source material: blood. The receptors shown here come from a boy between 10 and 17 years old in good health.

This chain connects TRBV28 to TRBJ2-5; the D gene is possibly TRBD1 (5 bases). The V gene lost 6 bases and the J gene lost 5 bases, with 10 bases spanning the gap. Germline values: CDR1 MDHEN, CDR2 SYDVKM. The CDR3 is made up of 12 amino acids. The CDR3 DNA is TGTGCCAGCAGGCCAGGGTGGGAGACCCAGTACTTC. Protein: CASRPGWETQYF.

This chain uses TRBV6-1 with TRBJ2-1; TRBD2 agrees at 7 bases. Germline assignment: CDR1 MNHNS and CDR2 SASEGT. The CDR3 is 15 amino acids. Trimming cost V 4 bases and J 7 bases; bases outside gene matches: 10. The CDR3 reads CASSALVVAGNEQFF. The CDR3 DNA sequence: TGTGCCAGCAGTGCTCTGGTAGTAGCGGGTAATGAGCAGTTCTTC.

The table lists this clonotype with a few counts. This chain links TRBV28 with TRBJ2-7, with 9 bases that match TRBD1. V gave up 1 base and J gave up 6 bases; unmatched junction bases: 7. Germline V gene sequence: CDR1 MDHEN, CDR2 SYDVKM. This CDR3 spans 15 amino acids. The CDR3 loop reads CASSLSKTGGSEQYF. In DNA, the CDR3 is TGTGCCAGCAGTTTATCTAAGACAGGGGGGAGCGAGCAGTACTTC. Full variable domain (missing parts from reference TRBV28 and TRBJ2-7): DVKVTQSSRYLVKRTGEKVFLECVQDMDHENMFWYRQDPGLGLRLIYFSYDVKMKEKGDIPEGYSVSREKKERFSLILESASTNQTSMYLCASSLSKTGGSEQYFGPGTRLTVT.

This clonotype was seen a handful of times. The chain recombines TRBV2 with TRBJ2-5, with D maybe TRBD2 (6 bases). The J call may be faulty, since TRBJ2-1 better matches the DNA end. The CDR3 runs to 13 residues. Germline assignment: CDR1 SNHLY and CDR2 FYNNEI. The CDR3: CASDPSGYNEQFF. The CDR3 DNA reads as TGTGCCAGCGACCCCAGCGGGTACAATGAGCAGTTCTTC.

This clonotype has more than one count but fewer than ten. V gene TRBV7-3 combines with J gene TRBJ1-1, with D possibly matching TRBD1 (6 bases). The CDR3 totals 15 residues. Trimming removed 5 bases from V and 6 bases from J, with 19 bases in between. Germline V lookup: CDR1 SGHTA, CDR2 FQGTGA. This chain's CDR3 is CASSKTQGIGAEAFF. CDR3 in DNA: TGTGCCAGCAGCAAGACTCAGGGGATCGGCGCTGAAGCTTTCTTT.

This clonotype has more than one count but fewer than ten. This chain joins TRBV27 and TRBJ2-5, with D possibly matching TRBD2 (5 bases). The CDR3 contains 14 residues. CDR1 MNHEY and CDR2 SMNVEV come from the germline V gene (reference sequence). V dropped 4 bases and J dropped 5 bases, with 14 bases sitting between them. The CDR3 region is CASSSPSRRETQYF. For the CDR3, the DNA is TGTGCCAGCAGTTCCCCGTCTCGGAGGGAGACCCAGTACTTC.

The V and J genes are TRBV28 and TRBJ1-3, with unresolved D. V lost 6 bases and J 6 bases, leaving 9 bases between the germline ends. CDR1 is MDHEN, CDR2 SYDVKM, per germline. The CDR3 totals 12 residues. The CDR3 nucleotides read TGTGCCAGCAGAAGGACCTTAAACACCATATATTTT. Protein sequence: CASRRTLNTIYF.

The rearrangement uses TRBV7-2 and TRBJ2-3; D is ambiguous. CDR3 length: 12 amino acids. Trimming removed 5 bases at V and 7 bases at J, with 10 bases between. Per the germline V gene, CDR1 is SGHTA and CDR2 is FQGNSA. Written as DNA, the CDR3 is TGTGCCAGCAGCCCCGGAGCGCATACGCAGTATTTT. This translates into CASSPGAHTQYF.

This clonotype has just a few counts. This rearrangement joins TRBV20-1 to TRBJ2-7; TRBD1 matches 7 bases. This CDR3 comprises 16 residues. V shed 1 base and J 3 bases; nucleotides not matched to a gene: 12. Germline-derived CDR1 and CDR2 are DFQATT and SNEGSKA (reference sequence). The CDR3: CSARANRDSDLYEQYF. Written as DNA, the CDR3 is TGCAGTGCTAGAGCCAACCGGGACAGTGACCTCTACGAGCAGTACTTC.

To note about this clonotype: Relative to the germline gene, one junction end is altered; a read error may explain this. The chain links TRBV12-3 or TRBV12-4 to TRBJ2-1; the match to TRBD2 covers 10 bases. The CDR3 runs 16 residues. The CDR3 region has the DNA TGTGCCAGCAGCTTAGTCACTAGCGGGGATTACAATGAGCAGCTCTTC. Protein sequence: CASSLVTSGDYNEQLF.

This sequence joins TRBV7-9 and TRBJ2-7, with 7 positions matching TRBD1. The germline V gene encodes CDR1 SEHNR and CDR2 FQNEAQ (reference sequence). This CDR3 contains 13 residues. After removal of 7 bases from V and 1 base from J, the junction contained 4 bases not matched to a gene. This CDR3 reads CASTETGSYEQYF. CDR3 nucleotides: TGTGCCAGCACCGAGACAGGGTCCTACGAGCAGTACTTC.

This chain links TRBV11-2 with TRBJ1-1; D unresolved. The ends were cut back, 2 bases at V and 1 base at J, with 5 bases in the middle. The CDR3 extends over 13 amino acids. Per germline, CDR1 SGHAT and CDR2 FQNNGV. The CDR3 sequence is CASSLPPNTEAFF. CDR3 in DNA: TGTGCCAGCAGCTTACCGCCGAACACTGAAGCTTTCTTT.

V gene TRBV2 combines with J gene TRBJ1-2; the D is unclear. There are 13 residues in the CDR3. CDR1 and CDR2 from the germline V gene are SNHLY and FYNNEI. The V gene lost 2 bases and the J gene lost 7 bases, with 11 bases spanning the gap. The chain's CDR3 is CASSERQEAGYTF. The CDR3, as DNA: TGTGCCAGCAGTGAACGTCAGGAGGCTGGCTACACCTTC.

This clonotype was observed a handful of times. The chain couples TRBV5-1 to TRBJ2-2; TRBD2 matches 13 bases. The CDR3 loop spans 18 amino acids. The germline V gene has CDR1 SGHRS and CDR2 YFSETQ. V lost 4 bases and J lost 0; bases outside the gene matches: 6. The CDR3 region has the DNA TGCGCCAGCAGCGGGGGACTAGCGGGGAGAGCGAACACCGGGGAGCTGTTTTTT. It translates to CASSGGLAGRANTGELFF.

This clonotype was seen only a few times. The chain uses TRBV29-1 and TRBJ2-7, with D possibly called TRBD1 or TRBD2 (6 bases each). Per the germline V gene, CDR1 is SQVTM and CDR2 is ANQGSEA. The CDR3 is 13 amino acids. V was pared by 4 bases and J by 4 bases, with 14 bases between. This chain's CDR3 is CSVGWRGGYEQYF. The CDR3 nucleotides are TGCAGCGTTGGGTGGCGAGGGGGGTACGAGCAGTACTTC.

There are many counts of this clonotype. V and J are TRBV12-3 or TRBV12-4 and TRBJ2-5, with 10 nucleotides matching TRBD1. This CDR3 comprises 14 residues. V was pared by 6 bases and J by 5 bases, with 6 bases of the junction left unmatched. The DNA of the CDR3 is TGTGCCAGCAGCCGGGACAGGGGTAGGGAGACCCAGTACTTC. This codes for CASSRDRGRETQYF.

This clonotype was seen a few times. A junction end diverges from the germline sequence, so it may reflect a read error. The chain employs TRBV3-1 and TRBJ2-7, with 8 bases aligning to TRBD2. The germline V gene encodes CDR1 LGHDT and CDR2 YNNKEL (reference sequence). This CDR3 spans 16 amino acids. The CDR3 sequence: CASSQDGRGGSHEQYF. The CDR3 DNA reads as TGTGCCAGCAGCCAAGACGGCCGGGGGGGCTCCCACGAGCAGTACTTC.